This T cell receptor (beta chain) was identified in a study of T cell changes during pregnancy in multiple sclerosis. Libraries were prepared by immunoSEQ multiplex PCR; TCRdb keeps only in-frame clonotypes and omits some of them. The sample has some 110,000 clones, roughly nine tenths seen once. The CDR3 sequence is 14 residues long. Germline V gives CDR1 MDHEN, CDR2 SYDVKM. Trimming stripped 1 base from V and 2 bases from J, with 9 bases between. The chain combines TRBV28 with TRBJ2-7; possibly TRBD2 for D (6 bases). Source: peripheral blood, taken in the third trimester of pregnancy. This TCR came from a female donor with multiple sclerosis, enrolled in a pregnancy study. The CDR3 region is CASSLLRGAYEQYF. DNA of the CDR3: TGTGCCAGCAGTTTATTGCGGGGAGCCTACGAGCAGTACTTC.